The 26 T cell receptor beta chains listed next were all sequenced from one sample in a study of blood T cell repertoires in COVID-19. Data came from immunoSEQ multiplex PCR; TCRdb stores just in-frame clones and leaves some out. Seen here are about 58,000 clones, 90% observed once, and the top ten hold 10% to 15%. Sequencing input: peripheral blood. The source of these receptors is a man in his 60s with active COVID-19.

The chain combines TRBV28 with TRBJ2-2; 10 nucleotides line up with TRBD1. With 1 base clipped from V and 6 bases from J, the junction kept 5 bases outside the gene matches. From germline, CDR1 is MDHEN and CDR2 SYDVKM. The CDR3 covers 16 residues. The CDR3 reads CASSLSGTGVPGELFF. CDR3 nucleotide sequence: TGTGCCAGCAGTTTATCAGGGACAGGGGTCCCCGGGGAGCTGTTTTTT.

The CDR3 sequence is CASSPRQDVSGNTIYF. In DNA, the CDR3 is TGTGCCAGCAGCCCAAGACAGGACGTCTCTGGAAACACCATATATTTT. V usage is TRBV7-9 and J usage is TRBJ1-3; TRBD1 might be the D (6 bases). V lost 5 bases and J 0 bases, leaving 14 bases between the germline ends. The CDR3 is 16 residues long. Germline V gene data show CDR1 as SEHNR and CDR2 as FQNEAQ (reference sequence).

The gene calls are TRBV10-3 and TRBJ2-5; TRBD1 matches 7 bases. V lost 0 bases to trimming and J lost 2 bases; unmatched junction nucleotides: 6. The CDR3 is 16 residues long. The germline gives CDR1 ENHRY, CDR2 SYGVKD. The CDR3 coding sequence is TGTGCCATCAGTGAGTCCGAAACAGGGGAGCAAGAGACCCAGTACTTC. Translation: CAISESETGEQETQYF.

J is TRBJ1-5 and V is TRBV6-6; TRBD1 aligns across 8 bases. Germline V gene lookup returns CDR1 MNHNY and CDR2 SVGAGI (reference sequence). The CDR3 has 16 amino acids. V lost 1 base and J lost 6; bases outside the gene matches: 8. In DNA form, the CDR3 reads TGTGCCAGCAGTTACTTTTCAGGGGGCTCGGGTCAGCCCCAGCATTTT. Translating it yields CASSYFSGGSGQPQHF.

In regard to this clone: At one end, the junction sequence differs from germline, possibly due to a read error. The genes are TRBV19 and TRBJ2-1, with 8 bases matching TRBD2. The germline gives CDR1 LNHDA, CDR2 SQIVND (reference sequence). This CDR3 has 11 amino acids. Here the CDR3 reads CGSGVYNEQFF. The CDR3 DNA reads TGCGGTAGCGGGGTTTACAATGAGCAGTTCTTC.

The genes are TRBV2 and TRBJ2-2; tentative D call: TRBD1 (5 bases). The V gene lost 6 bases and the J gene lost 2 bases, with 13 bases spanning the gap. Germline lookup yields CDR1 SNHLY and CDR2 FYNNEI. The CDR3 spans 15 residues. The CDR3 DNA sequence: TGTGCCAGCAGCTCTTATCAGGGAAACACCGGGGAGCTGTTTTTT. Its translation: CASSSYQGNTGELFF.

The chain uses TRBV6-5 and TRBJ2-1, with TRBD1 matching 11 bases. This CDR3 has 15 amino acids. After removal of 2 bases from V and 5 bases from J, the junction contained 2 bases not matched to a gene. Germline CDR1 reads MNHEY; CDR2 reads SVGAGI. The CDR3 loop is CASSYGTGGNNEQFF. CDR3 DNA sequence: TGTGCCAGCAGTTACGGGACAGGGGGTAACAATGAGCAGTTCTTC.

The chain employs TRBV3-1 (or the pseudogene TRBV3-2) and TRBJ2-2; D is perhaps TRBD2 (7 bases). The V end was cut by 4 bases, the J end by 0 bases, with 9 bases between. The CDR3 totals 15 residues. Looked up from germline, CDR1 is LGHDT and CDR2 is YNNKEL (reference sequence). CDR3 sequence (DNA): TGTGCCAGCAGCCGGGGGGGCGCGAACACCGGGGAGCTGTTTTTT. Translating it yields CASSRGGANTGELFF.

This chain connects TRBV29-1 to TRBJ2-7; D might be TRBD1 (5 bases). V was trimmed by 7 bases and J by 9 bases, leaving 19 bases between them. The CDR3 has 12 residues. Germline CDR1 SQVTM, CDR2 ANQGSEA. CDR3: CSAVGPRLGQYF. The CDR3 region has the DNA TGCAGCGCCGTGGGGCCCCGTTTAGGGCAGTACTTC.

J is TRBJ1-6 and V is TRBV23-1; 8 bases align to TRBD1. TRBV23-1 is an ORF, and what it does is uncertain. Trimming removed 0 bases from V and 9 bases from J; junction bases left unmatched: 4. This CDR3 has 15 amino acids. In nucleotides, the CDR3 is TGCGCCAGCAGTCAATCGCCCAGGGGGCTTTCACCCCTCCACTTT. Its protein product is CASSQSPRGLSPLHF.

This clone was detected once. The chain links TRBV28 to TRBJ2-7; 9 bases fit TRBD1. The CDR3 spans 12 residues. Losses at the gene ends were 2 bases for V and 12 bases for J; bases not matched to a gene: 5. CDR1 is MDHEN and CDR2 is SYDVKM in the germline V gene. Here the CDR3 reads CASSLGQGKTYF. The CDR3 DNA follows: TGTGCCAGCAGTTTAGGACAGGGGAAGACGTACTTC.

This clone was picked up many times. The chain couples TRBV2 to TRBJ2-7; TRBD1 might be the D (5 bases). The CDR3 loop spans 15 amino acids. Trimming pared 4 bases from V and 2 bases from J, leaving 15 bases between. Germline CDR1 SNHLY, CDR2 FYNNEI. Here the CDR3 DNA reads TGTGCCAGCAGTGGGACATTTTTATTTGCCTACGAGCAGTACTTC. Its protein is CASSGTFLFAYEQYF.

The chain has TRBV18 and TRBJ1-5, with a possible D match to TRBD1 (5 bases). The ends were cut back, 2 bases at V and 0 bases at J, with 14 bases in the middle. Germline V lookup: CDR1 KGHSH, CDR2 LQKENI. This CDR3 spans 17 amino acids. CDR3 in amino acids: CASSPYETVNSNQPQHF. For the CDR3, the DNA is TGTGCCAGCTCACCATATGAGACAGTTAATAGCAATCAGCCCCAGCATTTT.

The V gene is TRBV2, the J gene TRBJ2-2, with TRBD2 as a possible D gene (5 bases). The germline CDR1 and CDR2 sequences are SNHLY and FYNNEI. The length of the CDR3 is 14 residues. V lost 8 bases and J 8 bases, leaving 18 bases between the germline ends. The CDR3 bases are TGTGCCAGCGTTGGCGGGTATAAGGTTGGGGAGCTGTTTTTT. Amino acids: CASVGGYKVGELFF. Complete variable domain (other parts from reference TRBV2 and TRBJ2-2): EPEVTQTPSHQVTQMGQEVILRCVPISNHLYFYWYRQILGQKVEFLVSFYNNEISEKSEIFDDQFSVERPDGSNFTLKIRSTKLEDSAMYFCASVGGYKVGELFFGEGSRLTVL.

The rearrangement joins TRBV10-3 to TRBJ2-1, with TRBD1 identical over 11 bases. Germline-derived CDR1 and CDR2 are ENHRY and SYGVKD. The CDR3 has 18 amino acids. V lost 6 bases and J lost 3; bases outside the gene matches: 13. CDR3 sequence: CAISQRRSGTGGYNEQFF. As DNA, the CDR3 is TGTGCCATCAGCCAACGGCGCTCCGGGACAGGGGGCTACAATGAGCAGTTCTTC.

This clone was seen only once. The rearrangement uses TRBV18 and TRBJ2-3, with D tentatively TRBD2 (5 bases). With 0 bases removed from V and 0 bases from J, the gap between germline ends came to 10 bases. Per the germline V gene, CDR1 is KGHSH and CDR2 is LQKENI. The CDR3 loop spans 16 amino acids. The CDR3 protein is CASSPPGWESTDTQYF. The DNA of the CDR3 is TGTGCCAGCTCACCACCGGGCTGGGAGAGCACAGATACGCAGTATTTT.

This chain joins TRBV6-2 or TRBV6-3 and TRBJ1-5; TRBD1 is a possible D gene (5 bases). From germline, CDR1 is MNHEY and CDR2 SVGEGT. The V end lost 0 bases, the J end lost 0 bases, and 9 bases lay between the germline ends. The CDR3 length is 16 residues. CDR3 in DNA: TGTGCCAGCAGTTACTCGGGAGGGACTAGCAATCAGCCCCAGCATTTT. Its translation is CASSYSGGTSNQPQHF.

The rearrangement links TRBV7-9 to TRBJ1-2; 10 bases agree with TRBD1. This CDR3 is built from 15 residues. V trimming: 3 bases; J trimming: 6 bases; junction bases outside the gene matches: 7. The germline CDR1 and CDR2 sequences are SEHNR and FQNEAQ (reference sequence). The CDR3 here is CASSFDLTGGHGYTF. The CDR3 DNA sequence: TGTGCCAGCAGCTTCGACTTGACAGGGGGCCATGGCTACACCTTC. The variable domain in full, completed from reference TRBV7-9 and TRBJ1-2, reads DTGVSQNPRHKITKRGQNVTFRCDPISEHNRLYWYRQTLGQGPEFLTYFQNEAQLEKSRLLSDRFSAERPKGSFSTLEIQRTEQGDSAMYLCASSFDLTGGHGYTFGSGTRLTVV.

The chain carries TRBV27 and TRBJ1-1, with D hard to call. The ends were cut back, 3 bases at V and 5 bases at J, with 13 bases in the middle. CDR1 and CDR2 from the germline V gene are MNHEY and SMNVEV (reference sequence). The CDR3 runs to 14 residues. DNA for the CDR3: TGTGCCAGCAGTTTCCGGGTACTCTCTACTGAAGCTTTCTTT. It is translated as CASSFRVLSTEAFF.

The chain combines TRBV6-5 with TRBJ1-3, with 9 nucleotides matching TRBD1. There are 15 residues in the CDR3. Unmatched junction bases numbered 7, after V lost 2 bases and J lost 8 bases. Germline lookup yields CDR1 MNHEY and CDR2 SVGAGI. CDR3 sequence reads: CASSYAGQGRDTIYF. CDR3 sequence (DNA): TGTGCCAGCAGTTACGCGGGACAGGGCAGGGACACCATATATTTT.

This clone came up once. The chain links TRBV27 to TRBJ2-6; D ambiguous. Per germline, CDR1 MNHEY and CDR2 SMNVEV (reference sequence). The CDR3 is made up of 16 amino acids. V lost 4 bases and J lost 0, with 10 bases in between. For the CDR3, the DNA is TGTGCCAGCAGTTCTCAGGTCCCCTCTGGGGCCAACGTCCTGACTTTC. Its translation: CASSSQVPSGANVLTF.

The CDR3: CASRRTGTYRNTIYF. The CDR3 region has the DNA TGTGCCAGTAGGAGGACCGGGACATACCGAAACACCATATATTTT. This chain links TRBV19 with TRBJ1-3; D is possibly TRBD1 (6 bases). Germline values: CDR1 LNHDA, CDR2 SQIVND (reference sequence). This CDR3 region has 15 residues. The V end was cut by 6 bases, the J end by 5 bases, with 17 bases between.

The V gene is TRBV21-1, the J gene TRBJ1-2; no DNA check was done on the table's D call, TRBD1. TRBV21-1 is described as a pseudogene. The CDR3 covers 13 residues. CDR3 nucleotides: TGTGCCAGAAAAGCGACAGGGGCCAATGGCTACACCTTC. Translating it yields CARKATGANGYTF.

The chain links TRBV28 to TRBJ1-5; TRBD1 is a possible D gene (5 bases). The CDR3 is 12 amino acids. Germline V CDR1 and CDR2: MDHEN, SYDVKM. The V end lost 3 bases, the J end lost 9 bases, and 9 bases lay between the germline ends. CDR3 sequence reads: CASSLGGVPQHF. CDR3 coding DNA: TGTGCCAGCAGTTTGGGGGGGGTGCCCCAGCATTTT. Supplemented by reference TRBV28 and TRBJ1-5, the full variable domain reads DVKVTQSSRYLVKRTGEKVFLECVQDMDHENMFWYRQDPGLGLRLIYFSYDVKMKEKGDIPEGYSVSREKKERFSLILESASTNQTSMYLCASSLGGVPQHFGDGTRLSIL.

The rearrangement links TRBV2 to TRBJ1-2; tentatively, D is TRBD1 (5 bases). The CDR3 is made up of 12 amino acids. Between the trimmed V and J ends, which lost 11 bases and 6 bases, there was a span of 16 bases. Germline assignment: CDR1 SNHLY and CDR2 FYNNEI. This CDR3 is CAWGGAGDGYTF. Here the CDR3 DNA reads TGTGCCTGGGGAGGGGCGGGGGATGGCTACACCTTC.

V usage is TRBV28 and J usage is TRBJ1-5, with 9 bases that match TRBD1. Germline CDR1 and CDR2: MDHEN and SYDVKM. With 8 bases clipped from V and 4 bases from J, the junction kept 9 bases outside the gene matches. The CDR3 is 15 residues long. The CDR3 spells CASAGTGSFNQPQHF. CDR3 nucleotides: TGTGCCAGCGCGGGGACAGGGAGTTTTAATCAGCCCCAGCATTTT.